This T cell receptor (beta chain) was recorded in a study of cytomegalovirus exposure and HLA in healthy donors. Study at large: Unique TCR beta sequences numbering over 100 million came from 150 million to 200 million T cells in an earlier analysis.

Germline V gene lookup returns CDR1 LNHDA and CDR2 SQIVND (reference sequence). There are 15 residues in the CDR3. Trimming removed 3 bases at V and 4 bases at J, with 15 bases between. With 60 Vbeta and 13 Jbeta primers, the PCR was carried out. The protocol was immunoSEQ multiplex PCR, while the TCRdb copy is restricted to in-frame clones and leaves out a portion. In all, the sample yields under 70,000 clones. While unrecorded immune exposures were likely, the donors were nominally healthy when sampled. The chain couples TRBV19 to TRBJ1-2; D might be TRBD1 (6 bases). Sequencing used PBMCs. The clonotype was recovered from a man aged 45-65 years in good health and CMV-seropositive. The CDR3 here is CASSMGPEGGYGYTF. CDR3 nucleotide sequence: TGTGCCAGTAGTATGGGGCCGGAAGGGGGCTATGGCTACACCTTC.